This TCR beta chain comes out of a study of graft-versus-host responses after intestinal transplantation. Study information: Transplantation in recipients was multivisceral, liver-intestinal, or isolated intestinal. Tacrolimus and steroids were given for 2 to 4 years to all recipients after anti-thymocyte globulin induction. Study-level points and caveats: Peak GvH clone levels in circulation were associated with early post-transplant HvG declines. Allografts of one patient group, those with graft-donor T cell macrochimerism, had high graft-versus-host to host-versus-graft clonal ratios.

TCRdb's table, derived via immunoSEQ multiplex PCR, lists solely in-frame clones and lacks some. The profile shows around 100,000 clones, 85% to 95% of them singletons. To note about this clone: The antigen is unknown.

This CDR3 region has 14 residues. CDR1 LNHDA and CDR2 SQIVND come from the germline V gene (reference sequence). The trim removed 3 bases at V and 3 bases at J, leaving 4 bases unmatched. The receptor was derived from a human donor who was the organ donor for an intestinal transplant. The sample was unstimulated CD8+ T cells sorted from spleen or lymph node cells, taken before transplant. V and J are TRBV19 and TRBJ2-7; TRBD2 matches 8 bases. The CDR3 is CASSMVTSGYEQYF. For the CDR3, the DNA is TGTGCCAGTAGTATGGTCACTAGCGGCTACGAGCAGTACTTC. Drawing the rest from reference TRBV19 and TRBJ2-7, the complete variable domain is DGGITQSPKYLFRKEGQNVTLSCEQNLNHDAMYWYRQDPGQGLRLIYYSQIVNDFQKGDIAEGYSVSREKKESFPLTVTSAQKNPTAFYLCASSMVTSGYEQYFGPGTRLTVT.